The 14 T cell receptor beta chains below come from one sample, sequenced in a study of blood T cell repertoires in COVID-19. Libraries were prepared by immunoSEQ multiplex PCR; TCRdb keeps only in-frame clonotypes and omits some of them. The sample comprises under 250,000 clones, about nine tenths of which are singletons, and roughly 2.5% rests with the top ten. Sequencing was carried out using peripheral blood. Receptor source: a man aged 30 to 45 with COVID-19, enrolled during active disease.

This clone was picked up one time. The chain links TRBV3-1 (or the pseudogene TRBV3-2) to TRBJ1-2; no clear D. V gave up 1 base and J gave up 8 bases, with 11 bases separating them. From germline, CDR1 is LGHDT and CDR2 YNNKEL (reference sequence). The CDR3 spans 13 residues. CDR3 in amino acids: CASSQGTEPGYTF. The CDR3 bases are TGTGCCAGCAGCCAAGGGACTGAACCCGGCTACACCTTC.

This clone was counted only a few times. The rearrangement uses TRBV11-2 and TRBJ1-2; D gene unclear. Trimming left V 5 bases short and J 2 bases short, with 3 bases between. Germline-derived CDR1 and CDR2 are SGHAT and FQNNGV. This CDR3 contains 11 residues. The CDR3 spells CASSENYGYTF. Here the CDR3 DNA reads TGTGCCAGCAGCGAGAACTATGGCTACACCTTC.

The V gene is TRBV27, the J gene TRBJ2-7, with 7 bases aligning to TRBD1. This CDR3 has 13 residues. V lost 3 bases to trimming and J lost 3 bases; unmatched junction nucleotides: 2. Per germline, CDR1 MNHEY and CDR2 SMNVEV (reference sequence). CDR3 sequence reads: CASSFGTDYEQYF. The CDR3 DNA reads as TGTGCCAGCAGTTTCGGGACAGACTACGAGCAGTACTTC.

This clone was found a few times. V and J are TRBV14 and TRBJ1-2, with 7 nucleotides matching TRBD1. Trimming at V came to 1 base and at J to 4 bases, leaving 6 bases not matched to a gene. This CDR3 is 15 amino acids long. The germline V gene has CDR1 SGHDN and CDR2 FVKESK. In nucleotides, the CDR3 is TGTGCCAGCAGCCAAGGGGACAGCTATTCCTATGGCTACACCTTC. Residues: CASSQGDSYSYGYTF.

The V call is TRBV5-1, the J call TRBJ1-6; the match to TRBD1 covers 7 bases. CDR3 length equals 14 residues. Germline V gives CDR1 SGHRS, CDR2 YFSETQ. V lost 4 bases, J lost 8 bases, and 6 bases stayed unmatched. The DNA of the CDR3 is TGCGCCAGCAGCGACGGGACAGATTATTCACCCCTCCACTTT. Amino acid sequence: CASSDGTDYSPLHF.

The chain recombines TRBV5-1 with TRBJ1-1; no clear D gene. Germline lookup yields CDR1 SGHRS and CDR2 YFSETQ. The CDR3 is 13 residues long. V lost 0 bases to trimming and J lost 4 bases, with 7 bases between them. CDR3 sequence: CASSLGETTEAFF. In DNA form, the CDR3 reads TGCGCCAGCAGCTTGGGGGAGACCACTGAAGCTTTCTTT.

This chain joins TRBV19 and TRBJ2-6; D is uncertain. The CDR3 runs 15 residues. Germline V lookup: CDR1 LNHDA, CDR2 SQIVND (reference sequence). Trimming pared 4 bases from V and 0 bases from J, leaving 7 bases between. CDR3 sequence: CASSTLDSGANVLTF. The CDR3 nucleotides read TGTGCCAGTAGTACCCTAGACTCTGGGGCCAACGTCCTGACTTTC.

The gene calls are TRBV28 and TRBJ1-1; the D is unclear. V shed 6 bases and J shed 1 base, with 24 bases lying between them. Per germline, CDR1 MDHEN and CDR2 SYDVKM. The CDR3 has 18 residues. In nucleotides, the CDR3 is TGTGCCAGCAGCTCCCAAGTTCTCTCTCGGGAGGGGAACACTGAAGCTTTCTTT. This codes for CASSSQVLSREGNTEAFF.

The chain links TRBV29-1 to TRBJ2-1, with 12 bases aligning to TRBD2. Germline V gene data show CDR1 as SQVTM and CDR2 as ANQGSEA. This CDR3 comprises 15 residues. V lost 3 bases, J lost 9 bases, and 9 bases stayed unmatched. Here the CDR3 reads CSVDGTSGRTSEQFF. The CDR3 DNA sequence: TGCAGCGTTGACGGTACTAGCGGGAGGACGTCTGAGCAGTTCTTC.

The J gene is TRBJ2-7, the V gene TRBV6-4; 11 positions agree with TRBD2. Germline V CDR1 and CDR2: MRHNA, SNTAGT. Germline trimming cut 4 bases from V and 7 bases from J; bases unmatched to any gene: 15. CDR3 size: 17 residues. CDR3 loop: CASSGRSELAGAGEQYF. The CDR3 nucleotides read TGTGCCAGCAGTGGTCGTTCTGAACTAGCGGGAGCCGGTGAGCAGTACTTC.

For the CDR3, the DNA is TGCAGCGTTGTTTCAGGTCCCGCAGCTTTCTTT. Translated: CSVVSGPAAFF. The gene calls are TRBV29-1 and TRBJ1-1; D gene unclear. V gave up 4 bases and J gave up 10 bases, with 13 bases separating them. This CDR3 region has 11 residues. Germline V gives CDR1 SQVTM, CDR2 ANQGSEA.

V and J are TRBV18 and TRBJ1-1; D is ambiguous. This CDR3 has 16 amino acids. The V end lost 0 bases, the J end lost 4 bases, and 15 bases lay between the germline ends. Germline loops: CDR1 KGHSH, CDR2 LQKENI. In nucleotides, the CDR3 is TGTGCCAGCTCACCACCAGGTGGGAGTGGAAGCACTGAAGCTTTCTTT. It encodes CASSPPGGSGSTEAFF.

This chain connects TRBV20-1 to TRBJ2-1; 8 bases align to TRBD2. V shed 3 bases and J 2 bases; nucleotides not matched to a gene: 9. The CDR3 totals 16 residues. Germline CDR1 reads DFQATT; CDR2 reads SNEGSKA (reference sequence). Here the CDR3 DNA reads TGCAGTGCTAGTCTCCTCACCGGGAGGGCCTACAATGAGCAGTTCTTC. Translating it yields CSASLLTGRAYNEQFF.

V usage is TRBV5-6 and J usage is TRBJ1-3; 9 bases align to TRBD1. With V trimmed by 4 bases and J by 8 bases, 13 bases remained unmatched. Germline V gene sequence: CDR1 SGHDT, CDR2 YYEEEE. The CDR3 contains 16 residues. The CDR3 sequence: CASSGTRTGAGYTIYF. CDR3 sequence (DNA): TGTGCCAGCAGCGGAACGAGGACAGGGGCGGGTTACACCATATATTTT.